This entry lists 17 T cell receptor beta chains sequenced from one sample in a study of T cells in women clearing cervical HPV infection (dated by TCRdb to about 2018). The library was produced with the immunoSEQ multiplex PCR assay. Held by TCRdb, this immuneACCESS table contains in-frame sequences only and omits some clones. Under half of the omission traces to an unresolved V gene where checked; the cause of the rest is unknown. The table of this sample itemizes roughly 35,000 clones. The ten largest clones take up roughly 3.7% of the sample. Source material: blood buffy coat. The receptor source for this set is a woman aged 18-70 years with a cervical HPV16 infection that either progressed to CIN3+ or cleared (not recorded which).

Concerning this clone: At one end, the junction sequence differs from germline, possibly due to a read error. The read finishes 3 residues shy of the CDR3 end, and the germline J gene is used to complete it. The chain joins TRBV5-6 to TRBJ2-3; no clear D. The CDR3 length is 13 residues. In germline, CDR1 is SGHDT, CDR2 YYEEEE. CDR3 loop: CAGSLPSTDTQYF. The CDR3 bases that were read are TGTGCCGGCAGCCTCCCCAGCACAGATACG.

In the case of this clone: The read halts 3 residues ahead of the CDR3 end, with the missing end drawn from the germline J gene. The rearrangement joins TRBV6-2 or TRBV6-3 to TRBJ1-6, with 8 positions matching TRBD1. Germline CDR1 reads MNHEY; CDR2 reads SVGEGT. The V segment lost 6 bases and the J segment 7 bases; nucleotides outside the gene matches: 14. The CDR3 runs to 17 residues. Partial CDR3 DNA: TGTGCCAGCAGACCCGACAGGGGAGATGCAAGGAATTCACCC. Amino acid sequence: CASRPDRGDARNSP. The complete CDR3 protein is CASRPDRGDARNSPLHF.

With respect to this clone: The read halts 3 residues ahead of the CDR3 end, with the missing end drawn from the germline J gene. This rearrangement joins TRBV30 to TRBJ1-6; D not resolved. The CDR3 has 14 residues. Germline V gene data show CDR1 as GTSNPN and CDR2 as SVGIG (reference sequence). V lost 0 bases, J lost 4 bases, and 7 bases lay in between. CDR3 DNA, as far as it was read: TGTGCCTGGAGTGTTGAAGGGTATAATTCACCC. Its translation is CAWSVEGYNSP. The full CDR3 protein reads CAWSVEGYNSPLHF. Variable domain in full (rest from reference TRBV30 and TRBJ1-6): SQTIHQWPATLVQPVGSPLSLECTVEGTSNPNLYWYRQAAGRGLQLLFYSVGIGQISSEVPQNLSASRPQDRQFILSSKKLLLSDSGFYLCAWSVEGYNSPLHFGNGTRLTVT.

A note on this clone: The CDR3 end lies 3 residues beyond the end of the read and is filled in from the germline J gene. The gene calls are TRBV12-3 or TRBV12-4 and TRBJ2-2; D unclear. The ends were cut back, 5 bases at V and 4 bases at J, with 14 bases in the middle. The CDR3 totals 15 residues. Incomplete CDR3 DNA: TGTGCCAGCAGTCGTTCTGGCGGCTTCACCGGGGAG. Protein product: CASSRSGGFTGE. The entire CDR3 sequence reads CASSRSGGFTGELFF.

About this clone: The read ends 3 residues early relative to the CDR3; the germline J gene fills the gap. The chain couples TRBV13 to TRBJ2-7; perhaps TRBD1 as D (6 bases). V gave up 4 bases and J gave up 2 bases, with 12 bases separating them. The CDR3 sequence is 14 residues long. Germline CDR1 reads PRHDT; CDR2 reads FYEKMQ (reference sequence). The CDR3 reads CASSYWGQPYEQYF. The DNA read from the CDR3 is TGTGCCAGCAGCTACTGGGGGCAGCCCTACGAG.

Note on this clone: The read finishes 3 residues shy of the CDR3 end, and the germline J gene is used to complete it. V and J are TRBV28 and TRBJ1-2; 8 bases are shared with TRBD1. This CDR3 is 14 amino acids long. The V segment lost 5 bases and the J segment 4 bases; nucleotides outside the gene matches: 6. CDR1 is MDHEN, CDR2 SYDVKM, per germline. The sequenced part of the CDR3 DNA is TGTGCCAGCAGTCCAGAAGACAGGGGCTATGGC. Its translation: CASSPEDRGYG. In full, the CDR3 is CASSPEDRGYGYTF.

To note about this clone: The read is 3 residues too short to cover the CDR3 end, so that end is filled in from the germline J gene. The chain combines TRBV6-1 with TRBJ2-1; the match to TRBD2 covers 13 bases. CDR1 MNHNS and CDR2 SASEGT come from the germline V gene. The CDR3 is 15 residues long. V trimming: 1 base; J trimming: 6 bases; junction bases outside the gene matches: 0. Incomplete CDR3 DNA: TGTGCCAGCAGTGAAGGGACTAGCGGGAGCAATGAG. Its protein is CASSEGTSGSNE. The CDR3 reads in full as CASSEGTSGSNEQFF.

About this clone: The read is 3 residues too short to cover the CDR3 end, so that end is filled in from the germline J gene. This chain connects TRBV6-1 to TRBJ2-7; 7 bases fit TRBD2. Germline V gives CDR1 MNHNS, CDR2 SASEGT. The CDR3 is 14 amino acids. The V gene end was trimmed by 1 base and the J gene end by 3 bases; junction bases not matched to a gene: 3. CDR3 DNA, as far as it was read: TGTGCCAGCAGTGAAGTGGGGGGGGTCTACGAG. Translating it yields CASSEVGGVYE. The whole CDR3 region reads CASSEVGGVYEQYF.

In regard to this clone: The CDR3 end falls 3 residues outside the read, so it is completed with the germline J gene. J is TRBJ1-5 and V is TRBV5-3, with TRBD1 identical over 8 bases. TRBV5-3 is reported as an ORF; its role is uncertain. Trimming at V came to 3 bases and at J to 6 bases, leaving 20 bases not matched to a gene. CDR3 length: 19 residues. The CDR3 DNA, read in part, is TGTGCCAGAAGCTCAATCCCGGGACAGGAAAGGACAATGGCTCAGCCC. Translating gives CARSSIPGQERTMAQP. The full CDR3 is CARSSIPGQERTMAQPQHF.

A word on this clone: The observed sequence ends 3 residues before the CDR3 terminus, with the missing tail filled in from the germline J gene. The chain has TRBV7-6 and TRBJ2-3; TRBD1 aligns across 9 bases. Germline V lookup: CDR1 SGHVS, CDR2 FNYEAQ. The length of the CDR3 is 16 residues. The ends lost 2 bases at V and 3 bases at J; junction bases unmatched: 6. The sequenced part of the CDR3 DNA is TGTGCCAGCAGCTTATCGACAGGGGGGGGGACAGATACG. It specifies CASSLSTGGGTDT. In full, the CDR3 reads CASSLSTGGGTDTQYF.

To note about this clone: The read terminates 3 residues before the CDR3 end, so the remaining end is supplied by the germline J gene. The rearrangement uses TRBV5-1 and TRBJ2-7; TRBD2 matches 14 bases. Per the germline V gene, CDR1 is SGHRS and CDR2 is YFSETQ. V lost 5 bases and J lost 2; bases outside the gene matches: 6. The CDR3 consists of 16 residues. The CDR3 here is CASRPGLAGVTYEQYF. CDR3 DNA, as far as it was read: TGCGCCAGCAGGCCGGGACTAGCGGGAGTAACCTACGAG.

On this clone: The read falls 3 residues short of the CDR3 end, and the missing part is taken from the germline J gene. The chain is built from TRBV7-2 and TRBJ2-2; D gene unclear. The CDR3 length is 14 residues. V lost 5 bases and J 1 base, leaving 8 bases between the germline ends. Germline V gene sequence: CDR1 SGHTA, CDR2 FQGNSA. The sequenced part of the CDR3 DNA is TGTGCCAGCAGCGTAACTGGGAACACCGGGGAG. Its translation: CASSVTGNTGE. The CDR3 in its entirety is CASSVTGNTGELFF.

CDR3 bases read: TGCAGCGTTGGGACAGATGTTGGGCCC. It yields the protein CSVGTDVGP. The CDR3 in full is CSVGTDVGPQHF. The chain couples TRBV29-1 to TRBJ1-5; D is possibly TRBD1 (6 bases). The read gets to within 3 residues of the CDR3 end, and the germline J gene fills in the rest. Germline V gene lookup returns CDR1 SQVTM and CDR2 ANQGSEA. Between the trimmed V and J ends, which lost 4 bases and 9 bases, there was a span of 13 bases. The CDR3 has 12 residues.

CDR3 DNA (partial): TGTGCCAGCAGTTTTCAATCCGGGACTCTCCGCACAGATACG. As protein: CASSFQSGTLRTDT. The full CDR3 protein reads CASSFQSGTLRTDTQYF. The V call is TRBV12-3 or TRBV12-4, the J call TRBJ2-3, with a tentative D call TRBD2 (6 bases). The read terminates 3 residues before the CDR3 end, so the remaining end is supplied by the germline J gene. Trimming took off 3 bases at V and 1 base at J, with 17 bases between the two ends. CDR3 length equals 17 residues.

In the case of this clone: The read is 3 residues too short to cover the CDR3 end, so that end is filled in from the germline J gene. The chain links TRBV12-5 to TRBJ2-4, with D possibly TRBD1 on 6 matching bases. The CDR3 extends over 14 amino acids. V lost 6 bases, J lost 6 bases, and 15 bases lay in between. CDR1 LGHNT and CDR2 FRNRAP come from the germline V gene. The CDR3 reads CASGGRDTINIQYF. CDR3 bases read: TGTGCTAGTGGGGGCCGGGACACAATAAACATT.

As concerns this clone: The sequenced fragment ends 3 residues before the CDR3 boundary, so the rest is inferred from the germline J gene. The V gene is TRBV29-1, the J gene TRBJ2-2; TRBD1 might be the D (6 bases). Germline lookup yields CDR1 SQVTM and CDR2 ANQGSEA. V lost 6 bases to trimming and J lost 4 bases, with 9 bases between them. The length of the CDR3 is 12 residues. The chain's CDR3 is CSVLRGTGELFF. The sequenced CDR3 bases are TGCAGCGTCCTCAGGGGCACCGGGGAG.

Notes on this clone: The read is 3 residues too short to cover the CDR3 end, so that end is filled in from the germline J gene. The chain is built from TRBV4-1 and TRBJ2-3, with D uncertain. The CDR3 consists of 15 residues. CDR1 and CDR2 (germline): MGHRA, YSYEKL. Trimming stripped 0 bases from V and 0 bases from J, with 7 bases between. The sequenced CDR3 bases are TGCGCCAGCAGCCAAGAACTGGGCAGCACAGATACG. The encoded protein is CASSQELGSTDT. The entire CDR3 reads CASSQELGSTDTQYF.